The rows below give T cell receptor beta chains drawn from one sample of a study of CD8+CD57+ T cells in acquired aplastic anemia. TCRdb analysed the reads with MiXCR anew, one entry per CDR3 protein. There are about 200,000 distinct CDR3 sequences in the sample; over 40% occur only once, and about 20% lies in the top ten. Input material: sorted CD4+, CD8+, or CD8+CD57+ T cells (not recorded which) from PBMCs. The receptor source for this set is a human donor with aplastic anemia. CDR3s include the opening cysteine and the closing phenylalanine or tryptophan. The D gene is left open where the match is weak. Expanded clones are given a class, and other clones once, few, many or no size at all.

D	size	J	V	CDR3	DNA
TRBD2	.	TRBJ2-7	TRBV7-2	CASSLANGGLAGAGEQYF	TGTGCCAGCAGCTTAGCGAACGGGGGACTAGCGGGGGCAGGCGAGCAGTACTTC
TRBD1	many	TRBJ2-1	TRBV3-1	CASSPWTGREQFF	TGTGCCAGCAGCCCGTGGACAGGTCGGGAGCAGTTCTTC
TRBD1	many	TRBJ1-1	TRBV10-2	CASSESGQGAWAFF	TGCGCCAGCAGTGAGTCGGGACAGGGGGCCTGGGCTTTCTTT
TRBD1	few	TRBJ1-6	TRBV10-3	CAISESRQGTGSPLHF	TGTGCCATCAGTGAGTCTCGACAGGGGACAGGGTCGCCCCTCCACTTT
.	.	TRBJ1-1	TRBV4-1	CASSQMTDNTEAFF	TGCGCCAGCAGCCAGATGACAGACAACACTGAAGCTTTCTTT
.	few	TRBJ1-2	TRBV2	CASKVGQNYGYTF	TGTGCCAGCAAAGTTGGACAGAACTATGGCTACACCTTC
TRBD1	.	TRBJ2-7	TRBV7-2	CASRRTGGAGEQYF	TGTGCCAGCAGAAGGACAGGGGGCGCGGGCGAGCAGTACTTC
.	.	TRBJ1-1	TRBV25-1	CASSDYTTEAFF	TGTGCCAGCAGTGATTATACGACTGAAGCTTTCTTT
TRBD1	.	TRBJ2-5	TRBV5-1	CASSSRDRPLQETQYF	TGCGCCAGCAGCTCCCGGGACAGACCACTCCAAGAGACCCAGTACTTC
TRBD2	.	TRBJ2-7	TRBV20-1	CSAREAGLAGGPRRYEQYF	TGCAGTGCTCGGGAAGCGGGACTAGCGGGGGGCCCTAGGCGGTACGAGCAGTACTTC
.	many	TRBJ2-3	TRBV24-1	CATSDRRTIDDTQYF	TGTGCCACCAGTGACCGACGGACGATAGACGATACGCAGTATTTT
.	many	TRBJ1-3	TRBV20-1	CSARVPGLDTIYF	TGCAGTGCTAGAGTTCCAGGTCTGGACACCATATATTTT
.	.	TRBJ1-5	TRBV20-1	CSATRGLNQPQHF	TGCAGTGCCACGCGGGGACTCAATCAGCCCCAGCATTTT
TRBD1	many	TRBJ1-2	TRBV19	CASSRQGEGGYTF	TGTGCCAGTAGTCGACAGGGCGAAGGTGGCTACACCTTC
TRBD2	many	TRBJ2-4	TRBV20-1	CSAGLAGTPKNIQYF	TGCAGTGCGGGGCTAGCGGGGACACCAAAAAACATTCAGTACTTC
.	once	TRBJ1-1	TRBV5-1	CASSLVPRTANTEAFF	TGCGCCAGCAGCTTGGTACCGAGGACTGCGAACACTGAAGCTTTCTTT
.	.	TRBJ1-1	TRBV11-1	CASSLRQGRATEAFF	TGTGCCAGCAGCTTAAGGCAGGGCCGCGCCACTGAAGCTTTCTTT
.	many	TRBJ1-3	TRBV5-1	CASSLAGRGSGNTIYF	TGCGCCAGCAGCTTGGCGGGGAGAGGGTCTGGAAACACCATATATTTT
.	many	TRBJ1-4	TRBV2	CASRQGGSNEKLFF	TGTGCCAGCAGACAGGGTGGAAGTAATGAAAAACTGTTTTTT
.	.	TRBJ2-7	TRBV7-3	CASSLRLTGTHYEQYF	TGTGCCAGCAGCTTGAGGCTGACCGGGACACACTACGAGCAGTACTTC
.	once	TRBJ1-4	TRBV7-9	CASSLGPNEELFF	TGTGCCAGCAGCTTAGGGCCTAATGAAGAACTGTTTTTT
.	few	TRBJ1-5	TRBV28	CASQNGGNQPQHF	TGTGCCAGCCAAAACGGGGGGAATCAGCCCCAGCATTTT
.	.	TRBJ2-3	TRBV10-3	CATRASTDTQYF	TGTGCCACCCGAGCTAGCACAGATACGCAGTATTTT
.	many	TRBJ2-2	TRBV6-5	CASSRGGELFF	TGTGCCAGCAGCAGAGGCGGGGAGCTGTTTTTT
.	.	TRBJ1-2	TRBV2	CASSAQASSGYTF	TGTGCCAGCAGTGCGCAGGCATCCAGTGGCTACACCTTC
.	many	TRBJ2-3	TRBV5-1	CASSLDRVKADTQYF	TGCGCCAGCAGCTTGGACAGGGTGAAGGCAGATACGCAGTATTTT
.	.	TRBJ2-7	TRBV7-3	CASSPGLGGYEQYF	TGTGCCAGCAGCCCAGGGTTAGGGGGCTACGAGCAGTACTTC
.	.	TRBJ2-7	TRBV2	CASSVGYRQYF	TGTGCCAGCAGTGTAGGGTATCGGCAGTACTTC
TRBD2	many	TRBJ2-5	TRBV3-1	CASSQGRSSGGDFETQYF	TGTGCCAGCAGCCAGGGGCGTTCTAGCGGGGGTGATTTTGAGACCCAGTACTTC
.	many	TRBJ2-1	TRBV5-1	CASRTSSSYNEQFF	TGCGCCAGTAGGACATCCAGCTCCTACAATGAGCAGTTCTTC
TRBD1	.	TRBJ2-7	TRBV9	CASSGGTGFYEQYF	TGTGCCAGCAGCGGGGGGACAGGGTTCTACGAGCAGTACTTC
.	few	TRBJ2-5	TRBV11-3	CASGTGETQYF	TGTGCCAGCGGAACAGGGGAGACCCAGTACTTC
.	.	TRBJ1-6	TRBV7-3	CASSLGPGDSPLHF	TGTGCCAGCAGCCTAGGTCCGGGAGACTCACCCCTCCACTTT
.	.	TRBJ1-1	TRBV15	CATSRRDTEAFF	TGTGCCACCAGCAGACGGGACACTGAAGCTTTCTTT
TRBD1	many	TRBJ2-1	TRBV5-1	CASSFEGATGQGRDEQFF	TGCGCCAGCAGCTTCGAAGGGGCGACGGGACAGGGGCGTGATGAGCAGTTCTTC
TRBD1	many	TRBJ2-1	TRBV14	CASSQRTGGPYNEQFF	TGTGCCAGCAGCCAACGGACAGGGGGACCCTACAATGAGCAGTTCTTC
TRBD1	.	TRBJ2-1	TRBV19	CASGQQGYNEQFF	TGTGCCAGTGGTCAACAGGGGTATAATGAGCAGTTCTTC
.	.	TRBJ1-1	TRBV20-1	CSASFAGAPGTEAFF	TGCAGTGCTAGTTTTGCGGGGGCGCCGGGCACTGAAGCTTTCTTT
.	.	TRBJ1-1	TRBV19	CASRRGDTEAFF	TGTGCCAGTAGAAGGGGTGACACTGAAGCTTTCTTT
.	.	TRBJ2-7	TRBV7-9	CASSKLAESSYEQYF	TGTGCCAGCAGCAAATTGGCAGAGAGCTCCTACGAGCAGTACTTC
.	.	TRBJ2-5	TRBV9	CASSLGAVDTETQYF	TGTGCCAGCAGCCTCGGGGCAGTGGATACGGAGACCCAGTACTTC
.	.	TRBJ1-5	TRBV10-2	CASSDVVSGLNQPQHF	TGCGCCAGCAGTGACGTCGTTTCGGGTCTCAATCAGCCCCAGCATTTT